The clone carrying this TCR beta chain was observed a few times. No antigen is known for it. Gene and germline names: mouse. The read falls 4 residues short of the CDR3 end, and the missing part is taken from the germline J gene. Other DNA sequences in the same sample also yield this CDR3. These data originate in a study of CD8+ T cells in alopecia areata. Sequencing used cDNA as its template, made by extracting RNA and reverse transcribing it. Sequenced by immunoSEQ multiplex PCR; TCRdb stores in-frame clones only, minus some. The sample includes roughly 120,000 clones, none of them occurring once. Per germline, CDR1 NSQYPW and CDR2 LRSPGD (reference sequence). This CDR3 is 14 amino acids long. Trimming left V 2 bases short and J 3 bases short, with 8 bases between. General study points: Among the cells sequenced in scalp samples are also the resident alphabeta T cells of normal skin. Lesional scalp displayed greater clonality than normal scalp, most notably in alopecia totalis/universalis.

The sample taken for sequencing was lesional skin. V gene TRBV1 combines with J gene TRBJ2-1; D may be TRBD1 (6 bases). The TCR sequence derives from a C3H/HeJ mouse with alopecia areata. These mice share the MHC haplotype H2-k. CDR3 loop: CTCSARRGYAEQFF. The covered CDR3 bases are TGCACCTGCAGTGCACGCAGGGGCTATGCT.